This T cell receptor (beta chain) was observed in a study of CD8+ T cells in alopecia areata. Losses at the gene ends were 1 base for V and 7 bases for J; bases not matched to a gene: 7. Per germline, CDR1 SQVTM and CDR2 ANQGSEA. CDR3 size: 14 residues. cDNA serving as the sequencing template came from extracted, reverse transcribed RNA. The method was immunoSEQ multiplex PCR; TCRdb's version includes in-frame clones alone and lacks a portion of them. The table includes over 85,000 clones, over 40% detected once. The sequenced sample consisted of CD4+ T cells sorted from blood. The TCR comes from a human donor with alopecia areata. This chain connects TRBV29-1 to TRBJ2-7, with 10 positions matching TRBD1. The CDR3 loop is CSVEGGQGGWEQYF. In DNA form, the CDR3 reads TGCAGCGTTGAAGGTGGACAGGGGGGCTGGGAGCAGTACTTC.